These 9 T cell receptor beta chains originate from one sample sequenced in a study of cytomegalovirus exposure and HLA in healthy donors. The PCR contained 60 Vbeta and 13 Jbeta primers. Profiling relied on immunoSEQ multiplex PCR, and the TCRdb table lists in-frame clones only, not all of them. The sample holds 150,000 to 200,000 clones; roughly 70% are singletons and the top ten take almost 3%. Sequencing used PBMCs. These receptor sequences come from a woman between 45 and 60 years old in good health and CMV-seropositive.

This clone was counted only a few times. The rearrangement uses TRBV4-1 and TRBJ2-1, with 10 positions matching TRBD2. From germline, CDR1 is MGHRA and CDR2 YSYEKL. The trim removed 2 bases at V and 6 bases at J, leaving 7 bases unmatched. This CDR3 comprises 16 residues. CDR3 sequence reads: CASSQPSGGAANEQFF. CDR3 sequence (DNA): TGCGCCAGCAGCCAACCCAGCGGGGGGGCGGCCAATGAGCAGTTCTTC.

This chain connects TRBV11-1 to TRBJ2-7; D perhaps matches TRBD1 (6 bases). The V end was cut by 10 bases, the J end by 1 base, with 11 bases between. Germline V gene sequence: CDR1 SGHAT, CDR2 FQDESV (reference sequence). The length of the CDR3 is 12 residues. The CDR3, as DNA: TGTGCCACCAGAGGACAGTCCTACGAGCAGTACTTC. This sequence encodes CATRGQSYEQYF. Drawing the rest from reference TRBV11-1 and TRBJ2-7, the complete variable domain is EAEVAQSPRYKITEKSQAVAFWCDPISGHATLYWYRQILGQGPELLVQFQDESVVDDSQLPKDRFSAERLKGVDSTLKIQPAELGDSAMYLCATRGQSYEQYFGPGTRLTVT.

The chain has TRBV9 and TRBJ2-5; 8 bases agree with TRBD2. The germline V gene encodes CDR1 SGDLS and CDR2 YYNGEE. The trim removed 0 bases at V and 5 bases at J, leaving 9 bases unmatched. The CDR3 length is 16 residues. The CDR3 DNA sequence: TGTGCCAGCAGCGTAGCCGGCGGGGGGCCTGGCGAGACCCAGTACTTC. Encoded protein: CASSVAGGGPGETQYF. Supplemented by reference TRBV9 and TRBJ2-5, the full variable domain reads DSGVTQTPKHLITATGQRVTLRCSPRSGDLSVYWYQQSLDQGLQFLIQYYNGEERAKGNILERFSAQQFPDLHSELNLSSLELGDSALYFCASSVAGGGPGETQYFGPGTRLLVL.

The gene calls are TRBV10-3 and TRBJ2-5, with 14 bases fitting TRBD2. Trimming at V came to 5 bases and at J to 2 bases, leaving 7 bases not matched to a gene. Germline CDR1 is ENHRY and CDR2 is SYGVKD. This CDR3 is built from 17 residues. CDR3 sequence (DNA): TGTGCCATCAGTATGACTAGCGGGGGGGCCGGGCAAGAGACCCAGTACTTC. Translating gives CAISMTSGGAGQETQYF.

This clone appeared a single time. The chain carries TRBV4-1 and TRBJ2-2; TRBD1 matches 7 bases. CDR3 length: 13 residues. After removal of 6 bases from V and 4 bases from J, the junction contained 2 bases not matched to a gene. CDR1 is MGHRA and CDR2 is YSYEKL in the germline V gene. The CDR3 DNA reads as TGCGCCAGCAGTGACAGGGTCACCGGGGAGCTGTTTTTT. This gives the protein CASSDRVTGELFF.

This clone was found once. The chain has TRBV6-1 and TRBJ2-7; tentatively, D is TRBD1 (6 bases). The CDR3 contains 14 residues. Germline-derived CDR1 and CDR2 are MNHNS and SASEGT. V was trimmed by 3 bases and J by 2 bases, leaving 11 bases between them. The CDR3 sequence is CASSEGRGAYEQYF. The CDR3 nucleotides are TGTGCCAGCAGTGAGGGCAGGGGAGCCTACGAGCAGTACTTC.

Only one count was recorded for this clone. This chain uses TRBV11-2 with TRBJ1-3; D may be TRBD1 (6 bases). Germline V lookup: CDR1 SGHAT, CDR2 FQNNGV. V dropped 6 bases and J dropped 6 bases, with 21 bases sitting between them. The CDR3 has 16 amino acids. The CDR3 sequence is CASSLPTGLGVNTIYF. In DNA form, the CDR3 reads TGTGCCAGCAGTTTACCGACAGGTTTGGGTGTAAACACCATATATTTT. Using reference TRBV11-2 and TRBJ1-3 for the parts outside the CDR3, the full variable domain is EAGVAQSPRYKIIEKRQSVAFWCNPISGHATLYWYQQILGQGPKLLIQFQNNGVVDDSQLPKDRFSAERLKGVDSTLKIQPAKLEDSAVYLCASSLPTGLGVNTIYFGEGSWLTVV.

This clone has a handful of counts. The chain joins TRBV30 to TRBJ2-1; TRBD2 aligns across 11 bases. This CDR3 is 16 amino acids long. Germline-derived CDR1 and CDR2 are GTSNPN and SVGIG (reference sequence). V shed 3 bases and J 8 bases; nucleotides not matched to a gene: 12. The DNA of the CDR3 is TGTGCCTGGAGCGATACACTAGCGGGGGTTGAGGATGAGCAGTTCTTC. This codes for CAWSDTLAGVEDEQFF.

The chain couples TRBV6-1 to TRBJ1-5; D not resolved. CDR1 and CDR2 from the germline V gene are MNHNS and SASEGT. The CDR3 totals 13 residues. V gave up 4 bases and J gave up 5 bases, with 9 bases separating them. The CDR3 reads CASSVGGHQPQHF. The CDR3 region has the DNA TGTGCCAGCAGTGTGGGAGGGCATCAGCCCCAGCATTTT.